This TCR beta chain derives from a study of blood T cells in healthy people across ages. The second PCR ran roughly 7 to 12 cycles with a sample-barcoded 5' primer and J-beta primers. The study obtained at least 2.5 million CDR3-containing paired-end reads from every sample. From the 5' RACE reads, TCRdb called clonotypes with MiXCR, one entry per CDR3 protein. The table records more than 900,000 distinct CDR3 sequences, roughly 24% of them present only once. As for this clonotype: Its antigen is unidentified.

CDR3 length: 18 amino acids. Germline CDR1 MDHEN, CDR2 SYDVKM. The V and J ends lost 1 base and 0 bases respectively, with 15 bases between them. Notes on the study in general: Donor CMV status, an unknown factor, possibly confounded changes in expanded clonotypes. Age brought a roughly linear fall in TCR beta diversity measured per million T cells.

This sample also appeared in a second study, on T cells of mothers and their children.

This rearrangement joins TRBV28 to TRBJ2-2, with D unclear. The source of this sequence is a girl aged 2 to 9 in good health. Sequences were obtained from blood. The CDR3 reads CASSLYSEHTANTGELFF. The CDR3 DNA is TGTGCCAGCAGTTTATACAGCGAACACACCGCGAACACCGGGGAGCTGTTTTTT.